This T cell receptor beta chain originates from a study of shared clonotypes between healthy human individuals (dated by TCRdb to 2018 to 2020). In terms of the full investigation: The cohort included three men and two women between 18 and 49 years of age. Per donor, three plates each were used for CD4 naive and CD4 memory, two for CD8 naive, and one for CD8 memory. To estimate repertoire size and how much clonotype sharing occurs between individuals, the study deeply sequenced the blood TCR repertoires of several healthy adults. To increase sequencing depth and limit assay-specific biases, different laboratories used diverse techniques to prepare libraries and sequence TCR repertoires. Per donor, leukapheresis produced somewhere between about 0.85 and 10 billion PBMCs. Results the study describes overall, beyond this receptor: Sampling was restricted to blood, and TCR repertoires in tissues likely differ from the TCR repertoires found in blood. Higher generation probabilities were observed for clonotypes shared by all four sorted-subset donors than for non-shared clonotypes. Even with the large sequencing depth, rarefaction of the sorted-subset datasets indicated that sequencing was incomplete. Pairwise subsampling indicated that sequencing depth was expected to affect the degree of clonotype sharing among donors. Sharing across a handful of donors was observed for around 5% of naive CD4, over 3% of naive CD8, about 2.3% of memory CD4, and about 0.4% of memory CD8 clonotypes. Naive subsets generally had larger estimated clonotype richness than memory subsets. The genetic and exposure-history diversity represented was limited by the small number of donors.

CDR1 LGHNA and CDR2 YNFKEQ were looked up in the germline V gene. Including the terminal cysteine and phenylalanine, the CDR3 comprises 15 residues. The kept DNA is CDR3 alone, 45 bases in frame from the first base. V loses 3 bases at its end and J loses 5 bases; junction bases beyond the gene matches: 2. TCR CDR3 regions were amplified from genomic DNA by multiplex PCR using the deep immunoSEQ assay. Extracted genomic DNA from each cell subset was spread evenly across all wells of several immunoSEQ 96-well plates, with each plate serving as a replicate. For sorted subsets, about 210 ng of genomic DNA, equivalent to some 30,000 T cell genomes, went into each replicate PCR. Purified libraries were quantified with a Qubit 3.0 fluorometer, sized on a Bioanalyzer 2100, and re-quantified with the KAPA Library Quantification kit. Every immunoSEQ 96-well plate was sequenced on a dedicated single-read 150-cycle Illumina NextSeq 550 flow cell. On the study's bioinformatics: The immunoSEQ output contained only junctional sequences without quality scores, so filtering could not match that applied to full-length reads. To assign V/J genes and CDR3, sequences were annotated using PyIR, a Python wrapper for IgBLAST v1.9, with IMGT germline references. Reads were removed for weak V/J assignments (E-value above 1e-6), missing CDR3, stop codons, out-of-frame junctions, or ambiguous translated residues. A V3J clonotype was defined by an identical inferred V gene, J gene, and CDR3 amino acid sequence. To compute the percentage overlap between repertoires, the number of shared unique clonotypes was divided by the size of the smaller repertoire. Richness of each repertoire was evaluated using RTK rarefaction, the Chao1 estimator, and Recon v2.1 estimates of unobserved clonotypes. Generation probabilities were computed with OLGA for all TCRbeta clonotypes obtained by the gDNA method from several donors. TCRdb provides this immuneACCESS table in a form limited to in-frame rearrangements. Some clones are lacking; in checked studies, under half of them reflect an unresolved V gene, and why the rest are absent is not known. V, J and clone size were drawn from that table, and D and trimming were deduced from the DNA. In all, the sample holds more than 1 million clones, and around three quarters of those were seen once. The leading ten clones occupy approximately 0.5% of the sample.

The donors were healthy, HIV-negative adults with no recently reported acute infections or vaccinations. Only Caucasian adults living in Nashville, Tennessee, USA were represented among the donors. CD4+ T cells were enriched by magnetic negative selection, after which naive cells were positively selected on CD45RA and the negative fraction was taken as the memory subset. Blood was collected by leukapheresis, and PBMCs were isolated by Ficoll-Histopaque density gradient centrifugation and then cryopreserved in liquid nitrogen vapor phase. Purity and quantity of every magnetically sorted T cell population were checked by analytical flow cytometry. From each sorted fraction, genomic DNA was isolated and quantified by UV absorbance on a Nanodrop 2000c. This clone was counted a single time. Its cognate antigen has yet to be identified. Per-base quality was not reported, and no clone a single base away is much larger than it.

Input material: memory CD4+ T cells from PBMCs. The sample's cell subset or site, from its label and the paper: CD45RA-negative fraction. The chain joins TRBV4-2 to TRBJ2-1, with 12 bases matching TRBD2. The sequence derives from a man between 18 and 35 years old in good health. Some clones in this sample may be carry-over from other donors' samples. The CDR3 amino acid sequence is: CASSHRLAGDNEQFF. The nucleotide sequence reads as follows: TGTGCCAGCAGCCACCGACTAGCGGGGGACAATGAGCAGTTCTTC.